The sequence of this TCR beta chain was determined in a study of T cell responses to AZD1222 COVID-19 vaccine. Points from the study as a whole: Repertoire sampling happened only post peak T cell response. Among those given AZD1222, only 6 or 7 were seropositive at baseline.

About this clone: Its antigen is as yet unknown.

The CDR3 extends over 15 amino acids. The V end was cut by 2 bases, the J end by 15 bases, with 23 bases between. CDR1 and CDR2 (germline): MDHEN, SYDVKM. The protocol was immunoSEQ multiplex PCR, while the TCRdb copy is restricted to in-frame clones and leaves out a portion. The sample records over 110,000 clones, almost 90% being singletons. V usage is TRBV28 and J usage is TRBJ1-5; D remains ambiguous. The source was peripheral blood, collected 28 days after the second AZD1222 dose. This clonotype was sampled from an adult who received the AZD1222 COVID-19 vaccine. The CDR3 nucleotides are TGTGCCAGCAGTTTAGGAAGGTGGGAAGAGACAAGGCCGCATTTT. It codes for CASSLGRWEETRPHF.